Sequencing of this T cell receptor beta chain was carried out in a study of cytomegalovirus exposure and HLA in healthy donors. J was trimmed by 6 bases and V by 10 bases; bases with no gene match: 8. Per germline, CDR1 MDHEN and CDR2 SYDVKM. This CDR3 is built from 14 residues. The primer mix had 60 Vbeta and 13 Jbeta primers. This table comes from immunoSEQ multiplex PCR, and its TCRdb copy is limited to in-frame clones, with some not included. The table has 200,000 or so clones, 75% to 85% seen once; the top ten hold approximately 6.5%. The TCR originated in a woman in her fifties or sixties in good health and CMV-seropositive. The sequencing sample was made of PBMCs. The J gene is TRBJ1-6, the V gene TRBV28, with TRBD1 identical over 8 bases. CDR3 sequence (DNA): TGTGCCACCAAGACCGGACAGGGTAATTCACCCCTCCACTTT. Amino acids: CATKTGQGNSPLHF.